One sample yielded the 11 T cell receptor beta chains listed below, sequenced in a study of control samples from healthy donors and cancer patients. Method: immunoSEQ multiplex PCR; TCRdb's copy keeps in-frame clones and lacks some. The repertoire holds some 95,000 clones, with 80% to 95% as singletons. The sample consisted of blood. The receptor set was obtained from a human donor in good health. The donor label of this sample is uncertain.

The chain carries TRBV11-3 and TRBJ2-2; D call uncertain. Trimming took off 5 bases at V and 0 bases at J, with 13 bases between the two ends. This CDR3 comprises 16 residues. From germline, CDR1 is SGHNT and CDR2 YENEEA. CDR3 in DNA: TGTGCCAGCAGCCCTGGGCGGCAACCGAACACCGGGGAGCTGTTTTTT. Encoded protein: CASSPGRQPNTGELFF.

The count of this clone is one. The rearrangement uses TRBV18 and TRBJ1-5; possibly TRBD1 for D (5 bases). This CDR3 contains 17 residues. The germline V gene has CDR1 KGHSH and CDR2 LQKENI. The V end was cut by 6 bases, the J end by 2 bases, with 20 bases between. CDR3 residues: CASSTGTSRGGNQPQHF. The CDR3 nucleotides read TGTGCCAGCTCCACCGGGACTTCAAGAGGGGGCAATCAGCCCCAGCATTTT.

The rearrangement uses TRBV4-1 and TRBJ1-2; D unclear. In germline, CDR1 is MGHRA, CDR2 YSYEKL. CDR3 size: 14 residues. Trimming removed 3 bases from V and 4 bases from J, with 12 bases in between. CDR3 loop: CASSQWPMGYGYTF. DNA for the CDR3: TGCGCCAGCAGCCAGTGGCCGATGGGCTATGGCTACACCTTC.

Written as DNA, the CDR3 is TGTGCCAGTAGCGTTCCTAAGGGTGAAGCTTTCTTT. As protein: CASSVPKGEAFF. This chain links TRBV19 with TRBJ1-1; D is uncertain. The V end lost 6 bases, the J end lost 7 bases, and 12 bases lay between the germline ends. CDR3 size: 12 residues. CDR1 LNHDA and CDR2 SQIVND come from the germline V gene (reference sequence).

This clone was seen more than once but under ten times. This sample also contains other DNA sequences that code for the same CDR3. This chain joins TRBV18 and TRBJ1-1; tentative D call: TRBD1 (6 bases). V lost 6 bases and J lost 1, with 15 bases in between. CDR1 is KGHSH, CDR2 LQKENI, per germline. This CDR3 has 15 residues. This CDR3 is CASSLQTGGNTEAFF. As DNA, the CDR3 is TGTGCCAGCTCCCTCCAGACAGGCGGGAACACTGAAGCTTTCTTT.

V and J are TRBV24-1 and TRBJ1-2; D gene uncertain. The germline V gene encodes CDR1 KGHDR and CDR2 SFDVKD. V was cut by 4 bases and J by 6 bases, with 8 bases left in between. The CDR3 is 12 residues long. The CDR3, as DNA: TGTGCCACCAGTGACACAGCTGATGGCTACACCTTC. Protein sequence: CATSDTADGYTF.

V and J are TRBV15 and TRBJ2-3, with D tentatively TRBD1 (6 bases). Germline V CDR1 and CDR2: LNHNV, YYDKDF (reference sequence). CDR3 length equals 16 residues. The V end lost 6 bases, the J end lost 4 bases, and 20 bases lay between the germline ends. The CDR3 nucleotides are TGTGCCACCAGTCGTCGCACAGGGAGAAACGCAGATACGCAGTATTTT. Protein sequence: CATSRRTGRNADTQYF. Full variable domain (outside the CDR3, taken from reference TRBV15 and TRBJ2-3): DAMVIQNPRYQVTQFGKPVTLSCSQTLNHNVMYWYQQKSSQAPKLLFHYYDKDFNNEADTPDNFQSRRPNTSFCFLDIRSPGLGDTAMYLCATSRRTGRNADTQYFGPGTRLTVL.

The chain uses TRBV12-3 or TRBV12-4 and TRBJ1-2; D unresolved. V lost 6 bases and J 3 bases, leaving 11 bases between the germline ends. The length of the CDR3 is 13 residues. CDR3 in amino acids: CASRPTAYYGYTF. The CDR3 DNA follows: TGTGCCAGCAGGCCCACAGCCTACTATGGCTACACCTTC.

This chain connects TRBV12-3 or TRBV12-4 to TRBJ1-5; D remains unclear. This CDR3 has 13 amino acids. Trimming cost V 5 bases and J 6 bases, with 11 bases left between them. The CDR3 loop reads CASSKGISQPQHF. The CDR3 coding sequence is TGTGCCAGCAGTAAGGGAATTTCTCAGCCCCAGCATTTT.

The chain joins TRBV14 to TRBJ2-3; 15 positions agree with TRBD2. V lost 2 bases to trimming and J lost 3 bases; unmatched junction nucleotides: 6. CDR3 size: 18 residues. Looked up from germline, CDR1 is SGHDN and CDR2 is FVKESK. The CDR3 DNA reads TGTGCCAGCAGCCAAATAGCCGGACTAGCGGGGGGGACAGATACGCAGTATTTT. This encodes CASSQIAGLAGGTDTQYF. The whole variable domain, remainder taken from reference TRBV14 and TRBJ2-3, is EAGVTQFPSHSVIEKGQTVTLRCDPISGHDNLYWYRRVMGKEIKFLLHFVKESKQDESGMPNNRFLAERTGGTYSTLKVQPAELEDSGVYFCASSQIAGLAGGTDTQYFGPGTRLTVL.

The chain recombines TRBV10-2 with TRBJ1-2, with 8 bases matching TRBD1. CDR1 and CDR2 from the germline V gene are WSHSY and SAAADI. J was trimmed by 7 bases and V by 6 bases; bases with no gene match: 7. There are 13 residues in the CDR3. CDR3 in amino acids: CASSLDRGGGYTF. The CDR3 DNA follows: TGCGCCAGCAGCTTAGACAGGGGCGGTGGCTACACCTTC.